The rows below give T cell receptor beta chains drawn from one sample of a study of blood T cells in healthy people across ages. TCRdb processed the 5' RACE reads anew with MiXCR; each CDR3 protein has one entry. The table lists around 1,500,000 distinct CDR3 sequences, roughly 27% of them singletons. Sequenced: blood. The source is a woman aged 25 to 39 in good health. The CDR3 runs from the conserved cysteine through the conserved F or W. The D gene is left open where the match is weak. Only part of the rows carry a size: once, few, many, or a class if the clone is expanded.

v_call: TRBV6-5
j_call: TRBJ2-1
d_call: -
clone_size: -
cdr3_nt: TGTGCCAGCAGTTACTACCTAGGTGATGAGCAGTTCTTC
cdr3_aa: CASSYYLGDEQFF

v_call: TRBV12-3/TRBV12-4
j_call: TRBJ2-1
d_call: TRBD2
clone_size: few
cdr3_nt: TGTGCCAGCAGTTTAATGGGGGAGGGCCACAATGAGCAGTTCTTC
cdr3_aa: CASSLMGEGHNEQFF

v_call: TRBV12-3/TRBV12-4
j_call: TRBJ2-1
d_call: TRBD2
clone_size: -
cdr3_nt: TGTGCCAGCCTCCCGGGACTAGCGGGGGGGCGGAATGAGCAGTTCTTC
cdr3_aa: CASLPGLAGGRNEQFF

v_call: TRBV20-1
j_call: TRBJ1-6
d_call: -
clone_size: -
cdr3_nt: TGCAGTGCTAGAGTCAGGGTCGGTTCACCCCTCCACTTT
cdr3_aa: CSARVRVGSPLHF

v_call: TRBV29-1
j_call: TRBJ2-7
d_call: TRBD1
clone_size: -
cdr3_nt: TGCAGCGTTGCCAGGGGGTTATCCTACGAGCAGTACTTC
cdr3_aa: CSVARGLSYEQYF

v_call: TRBV12-3/TRBV12-4
j_call: TRBJ2-1
d_call: -
clone_size: -
cdr3_nt: TGTGCCAGCAGGGACTTCTCCTACAATGAGCAGTTCTTC
cdr3_aa: CASRDFSYNEQFF

v_call: TRBV7-9
j_call: TRBJ2-5
d_call: -
clone_size: many
cdr3_nt: TGTGCCAGCAGCTTAGACACCGACAGACGAGGGGAGACCCAGTACTTC
cdr3_aa: CASSLDTDRRGETQYF

v_call: TRBV28
j_call: TRBJ2-7
d_call: -
clone_size: many
cdr3_nt: TGTGCCAGCAGTTTATCAGGGGACACCTACTACGAGCAGTACTTC
cdr3_aa: CASSLSGDTYYEQYF

v_call: TRBV4-1
j_call: TRBJ1-1
d_call: -
clone_size: -
cdr3_nt: TGCGCCAGCAGCCAAGAAGAGGGGGGAAACACTGAAGCTTTCTTT
cdr3_aa: CASSQEEGGNTEAFF

v_call: TRBV10-2
j_call: TRBJ2-7
d_call: TRBD1
clone_size: many
cdr3_nt: TGCGCCAGCATTGCTGGGACAGGGGGCTTCGAGCAGTACTTC
cdr3_aa: CASIAGTGGFEQYF

v_call: TRBV7-9
j_call: TRBJ2-7
d_call: -
clone_size: -
cdr3_nt: TGTGCCAGCAGCCCGACTAGGCCTCGAGGGGAGCAGTACTTC
cdr3_aa: CASSPTRPRGEQYF

v_call: TRBV4-3
j_call: TRBJ2-6
d_call: -
clone_size: many
cdr3_nt: TGCGCCAGCAGCCCTGGGGGGTCTGGGGCCAACGTCCTGACTTTC
cdr3_aa: CASSPGGSGANVLTF

v_call: TRBV29-1
j_call: TRBJ2-3
d_call: -
clone_size: many
cdr3_nt: TGCATCGTTTCGGTAGGGCTCACAGATACGCAGTATTTT
cdr3_aa: CIVSVGLTDTQYF

v_call: TRBV12-3/TRBV12-4
j_call: TRBJ2-3
d_call: TRBD2
clone_size: -
cdr3_nt: TGTGCCAGCAGTCCCCTCGTGAGTTTAGCGGGGGCCTCCTCCACAGATACGCAGTATTTT
cdr3_aa: CASSPLVSLAGASSTDTQYF

v_call: TRBV20-1
j_call: TRBJ2-7
d_call: TRBD2
clone_size: many
cdr3_nt: TGCAGTGCTCCCCTTCTGACTAGCGGGCCCTCCTACGAGCAGTACTTC
cdr3_aa: CSAPLLTSGPSYEQYF

v_call: TRBV25-1
j_call: TRBJ1-2
d_call: -
clone_size: few
cdr3_nt: TGTGCCAGCAGTGCCTGGGGAAAAACCGGCTACACCTTC
cdr3_aa: CASSAWGKTGYTF

v_call: TRBV5-1
j_call: TRBJ2-4
d_call: -
clone_size: few
cdr3_nt: TGCGCCAGCAGCTTGGAGGCCGGAACAAACATTCAGTACTTC
cdr3_aa: CASSLEAGTNIQYF

v_call: TRBV2
j_call: TRBJ1-2
d_call: -
clone_size: few
cdr3_nt: TGTGCCAGCAGTGACCAGGGGTCCTCGTTCTATGGCTACACCTTC
cdr3_aa: CASSDQGSSFYGYTF

v_call: TRBV2
j_call: TRBJ2-5
d_call: TRBD1
clone_size: -
cdr3_nt: TGTGCCAGCAGTGGAGCCACAGGGGAAGGGGAGACCCAGTACTTC
cdr3_aa: CASSGATGEGETQYF

v_call: TRBV28
j_call: TRBJ2-5
d_call: TRBD2
clone_size: -
cdr3_nt: TGTGCCAGCCAAACGCGGGGGGCGGGGGATGAGCAGTACTTC
cdr3_aa: CASQTRGAGDEQYF

v_call: TRBV12-3/TRBV12-4
j_call: TRBJ2-1
d_call: -
clone_size: few
cdr3_nt: TGTGCCAGCAGTTCGAATCGGGGGCATCAGTCCTACAATGAGCAGTTCTTC
cdr3_aa: CASSSNRGHQSYNEQFF

v_call: TRBV20-1
j_call: TRBJ2-1
d_call: TRBD2
clone_size: -
cdr3_nt: TGCAGTGCTGGGGATCTAGCGGGAGGGGGCAATGAGCAGTTCTTC
cdr3_aa: CSAGDLAGGGNEQFF

v_call: TRBV7-9
j_call: TRBJ2-5
d_call: -
clone_size: -
cdr3_nt: TGTGCCAGCAGCTTAGGACTCGCCCCTGAAGAGCAGTACTTC
cdr3_aa: CASSLGLAPEEQYF

v_call: TRBV18
j_call: TRBJ2-1
d_call: TRBD1
clone_size: -
cdr3_nt: TGTGCCAGCTCACCTCCCCGGGACAGGGTCAATGAGCAGTTCTTC
cdr3_aa: CASSPPRDRVNEQFF

v_call: TRBV5-6
j_call: TRBJ2-7
d_call: -
clone_size: -
cdr3_nt: TGTGCCAGCGCGGGGGGAATGACAGGGGGCTACGAGCAGTACTTC
cdr3_aa: CASAGGMTGGYEQYF

v_call: TRBV14
j_call: TRBJ1-2
d_call: -
clone_size: -
cdr3_nt: TGTGCCAGCAGCCGGAGTTTGGTTACGGCAGCGGATGGCTACACCTTC
cdr3_aa: CASSRSLVTAADGYTF

v_call: TRBV7-9
j_call: TRBJ2-5
d_call: -
clone_size: many
cdr3_nt: TGTGCCAGCAGGAGCTCCCGACTAATTGAGACCCAGTACTTC
cdr3_aa: CASRSSRLIETQYF

v_call: TRBV5-6
j_call: TRBJ1-2
d_call: TRBD1
clone_size: -
cdr3_nt: TGTGCCAGCAGCCAGCCCGGGACAGGGGGCAATGGCTACACCTTC
cdr3_aa: CASSQPGTGGNGYTF

v_call: TRBV6-6
j_call: TRBJ1-2
d_call: TRBD1
clone_size: many
cdr3_nt: TGTGCCAGCAGTACCAAGGGGACAGCTGATAACTATGGCTACACCTTC
cdr3_aa: CASSTKGTADNYGYTF

v_call: TRBV9
j_call: TRBJ2-1
d_call: TRBD2
clone_size: -
cdr3_nt: TGTGCCAGCAGCGTAGATACGAGCGGGGGGGCCGGTGAGCAGTTCTTC
cdr3_aa: CASSVDTSGGAGEQFF

v_call: TRBV21-1
j_call: TRBJ2-1
d_call: -
clone_size: few
cdr3_nt: TGTGCCATCAAACGGAATTTGGATGAGCAGTTCTTC
cdr3_aa: CAIKRNLDEQFF

v_call: TRBV7-9
j_call: TRBJ2-5
d_call: -
clone_size: -
cdr3_nt: TGTGCCAGCAGCGCAACAGGGCCGGAAGAGACCCAGTACTTC
cdr3_aa: CASSATGPEETQYF

v_call: TRBV5-1
j_call: TRBJ2-3
d_call: -
clone_size: few
cdr3_nt: TGCGCCAGCAGCCAAATAGCGGAGTTTAGCACAGATACGCAGTATTTT
cdr3_aa: CASSQIAEFSTDTQYF

v_call: TRBV6-2/TRBV6-3
j_call: TRBJ1-6
d_call: -
clone_size: -
cdr3_nt: TGTGCCAGCAGTCGACAACAACTAGCCCTCCACTTT
cdr3_aa: CASSRQQLALHF

v_call: TRBV19
j_call: TRBJ2-3
d_call: -
clone_size: many
cdr3_nt: TGTGCCAGTAGTCTCCGTCGAACAGATACGCAGTATTTT
cdr3_aa: CASSLRRTDTQYF

v_call: TRBV5-1
j_call: TRBJ2-7
d_call: -
clone_size: -
cdr3_nt: TGCGCCAGCAGTCCCTGGGCTGATAAAGACGAGCAGTACTTC
cdr3_aa: CASSPWADKDEQYF

v_call: TRBV3-1
j_call: TRBJ2-6
d_call: -
clone_size: many
cdr3_nt: TGTGCCAGCAGCGGTGGGATAGGATCTTCTGGGGCCAACGTCCTGACTTTC
cdr3_aa: CASSGGIGSSGANVLTF

v_call: TRBV29-1
j_call: TRBJ2-5
d_call: -
clone_size: few
cdr3_nt: TGCAGCGTTGAAGATCTAGCTCCCGAGACCCAGTACTTC
cdr3_aa: CSVEDLAPETQYF

v_call: TRBV2
j_call: TRBJ2-3
d_call: -
clone_size: few
cdr3_nt: TGTGCCAGTGCTGGGGACTTCGATACGCAGTATTTT
cdr3_aa: CASAGDFDTQYF

v_call: TRBV9
j_call: TRBJ2-7
d_call: -
clone_size: many
cdr3_nt: TGTGCCAGCAGCGTAGCTGCTGGTGGGGGCTACGAGCAGTACTTC
cdr3_aa: CASSVAAGGGYEQYF

v_call: TRBV10-3
j_call: TRBJ1-1
d_call: TRBD1
clone_size: few
cdr3_nt: TGTGCCATCTCAATTGGGGAGGGGGCAGGGGACACTGAAGCTTTCTTT
cdr3_aa: CAISIGEGAGDTEAFF

v_call: TRBV7-9
j_call: TRBJ2-1
d_call: TRBD2
clone_size: -
cdr3_nt: TGTGCCAGCAGCCCTAGCGGGGGGGCTCCCAATGAGCAGTTCTTC
cdr3_aa: CASSPSGGAPNEQFF

v_call: TRBV20-1
j_call: TRBJ2-1
d_call: -
clone_size: few
cdr3_nt: TGCAGTTCTTCCGGGGCCGCGGACAATGAGCAGTTCTTC
cdr3_aa: CSSSGAADNEQFF

v_call: TRBV6-5
j_call: TRBJ2-4
d_call: -
clone_size: -
cdr3_nt: TGTGCCAGCAGTTCTGGACGGGGGTTGGGAGTCAAAAACATTCAGTACTTC
cdr3_aa: CASSSGRGLGVKNIQYF

v_call: TRBV5-1
j_call: TRBJ1-2
d_call: -
clone_size: -
cdr3_nt: TGCGCCAGCAGCTGGGAGGGCAGGGGCGCAGGCTACACCTTC
cdr3_aa: CASSWEGRGAGYTF

v_call: TRBV7-2
j_call: TRBJ2-1
d_call: -
clone_size: few
cdr3_nt: TGTGCCAGCAGCCCCGCTCCCGGGGGATACAATGAGCAGTTCTTC
cdr3_aa: CASSPAPGGYNEQFF

v_call: TRBV28
j_call: TRBJ1-4
d_call: TRBD1
clone_size: -
cdr3_nt: TGTGCCAACTCCCTAGGGGGAGGGGGCGTACGTCTTAATGAAAAACTGTTTTTT
cdr3_aa: CANSLGGGGVRLNEKLFF

v_call: TRBV7-2
j_call: TRBJ2-5
d_call: -
clone_size: -
cdr3_nt: TGTGCCAGCAGCTTTAACTTAGCGCCGCAAGAGACCCAGTACTTC
cdr3_aa: CASSFNLAPQETQYF

v_call: TRBV5-5
j_call: TRBJ2-7
d_call: -
clone_size: many
cdr3_nt: TGTGCCAGCAAAGCGGCGGCATCCTACGAGCAGTACTTC
cdr3_aa: CASKAAASYEQYF

v_call: TRBV4-2
j_call: TRBJ2-1
d_call: -
clone_size: many
cdr3_nt: TGTGCCAGCAGTCCGAGGGACAATGAGCAGTTCTTC
cdr3_aa: CASSPRDNEQFF

v_call: TRBV4-3
j_call: TRBJ2-1
d_call: TRBD1
clone_size: -
cdr3_nt: TGCGCCAGCAGCCAAGATTTGACGGAACAGGGGAAAGAGACCCAGTTCTTC
cdr3_aa: CASSQDLTEQGKETQFF

v_call: TRBV7-2
j_call: TRBJ1-4
d_call: -
clone_size: -
cdr3_nt: TGTGCCAGCAGCTTACGCCCGGGACGAACGGGTGAAAAACTGTTTTTT
cdr3_aa: CASSLRPGRTGEKLFF